This T cell receptor beta chain was identified during a study of shared clonotypes between healthy human individuals. General study findings and limits: Sequencing depth was a factor that was expected to affect clonotype sharing among donors.

The CDR3 is made up of 15 amino acids. CDR1 and CDR2 (germline): SSHAT, FNYEAQ (reference sequence). Those who donated, Caucasian adults without exception, all lived in Nashville, Tennessee. Across several immunoSEQ plates, the genomic DNA of each subset was split evenly. Assay: immunoSEQ multiplex PCR; the TCRdb copy retains only in-frame clones and omits some. The data hold just over 2,000,000 clones, with 85% to 95% observed a single time. As for this clone: The antigen is not known. One junction end does not reproduce the germline sequence, and a read error may be involved.

The sample comprised naive CD4+ T cells sorted from blood. The subset is: CD45RA+ positively selected. The rearrangement uses TRBV7-7 and TRBJ2-1, with 12 bases aligning to TRBD2. The sequence came from a young man in good health. The CDR3 is CASSLLAGGRNEQFF. The CDR3 DNA reads TGTGCTAGCAGCTTACTAGCGGGGGGCCGCAATGAGCAGTTCTTC.